This T cell receptor (beta chain) was profiled in a study of T cells after yellow fever vaccination (dated by TCRdb to about 2019). For the study in its entirety: Libraries from fractions with low cell numbers were prepared with the SMART-Seq v4 Ultra Low Input RNA kit. Two healthy male donors made up the cohort, one aged 18 to 29 years and the other aged 30 to 39 years. Bulk PBMC replicates and cell subsets were isolated from blood drawn at multiple timepoints before and after both primary and secondary immunization. Bulk TCR alpha and beta repertoires were sequenced longitudinally to track T-cell clones before and after primary and booster YFV17D yellow fever vaccination. The research as a whole found: Because the study included only two donors, the extent to which the findings can be generalized is limited. A small share of clonotypes was detected in both CD4 and CD8 compartments, with the overlap likely arising from convergent recombination. The secondary T-cell response was found to be weaker but faster than the primary response, with a peak reached on day 5 rather than on day 15. Computational filtering was required because FACS-sorted repertoires could contain abundant contaminating clonotypes from the bulk population. After the booster, most of the clones that had expanded following primary vaccination were detected again (approximately 96% of CD4 and around nine tenths of CD8), which suggests that memory was broadly maintained.

This sample's treatment or condition label indicates: live attenuated yellow fever vaccine strain. A standard Ficoll-Paque protocol was used to isolate PBMCs from peripheral blood. Dynabeads CD4 and CD8 positive selection kits were used to isolate the CD4 and CD8 T-cell fractions. TriZol was used to extract RNA from bulk PBMCs, from CD4 and CD8 fractions, and from dextramer-positive and dextramer-negative fractions. V loses 0 bases, J loses 2 bases, and the germline ends lie 1 base apart. The CDR3 goes from the cysteine to the phenylalanine over 11 residues. This entry keeps only the CDR3 DNA: 33 bases, framed from base 1. CDR1 and CDR2 are drawn from the germline V gene (reference sequence): DFQATT, SNEGSKA. TCR cDNA was synthesized by 5'RACE template switching, through which a universal primer site and unique molecular identifiers were introduced. cDNA synthesis was primed from both the TCR alpha and TCR beta constant segments. Libraries were amplified in two PCR steps, with sample barcodes and sequencing adapters added in the second step. Sequencing of libraries was performed on Illumina HiSeq 2500 (2x100 bp) or NovaSeq (2x150 bp). For the original study's pipeline: Demultiplexing of reads and collapsing into UMI consensus sequences were performed with MIGEC, and V(D)J alignment was carried out with MiXCR. Vaccine-responding clonotypes were identified with edgeR using replicate PBMC samples, with FDR below 0.01 and a log2 fold change above 5 up to day 15 being required. CD4 or CD8 identity was assigned to each bulk clonotype according to whether the clonotype was present at higher abundance in the sequenced CD4 repertoire or the sequenced CD8 repertoire. Starting from the raw public reads, TCRdb applied fastp trimming at Q25, assembled clones with MiXCR and retained in-frame beta chains. Rows merge per CDR3 protein into single entries with the most common DNA and genes. TCRdb assigned the V and J calls; the authors' analysis was not used. The sample table records 200,000 to 300,000 distinct CDR3 sequences; 6.9% of these occur just once. The top ten hold about 0.85% of the sample.

This clonotype was recorded many times. The antigen it recognizes is unknown. No quality values exist for individual bases; no much larger clone is one base distant. The chain is assembled from TRBV20-1 and TRBJ1-2; no D gene call is confident. This receptor was taken from a man younger than 45 who received the YFV17D yellow fever vaccine. The source material was CD4+ T cells sorted from PBMCs, sampled 15 days after the yellow fever booster vaccination. CDR3 region: CSARDNYGYTF. In nucleotides, the sequence is TGCAGTGCTAGAGACAACTATGGCTACACCTTC.